In this sample, the clone carrying this TCR beta chain turned up a few times. Its matching antigen is unknown. This specimen comes from a study of cytomegalovirus exposure and HLA in healthy donors. Study-level results: Equally common other TCR beta chains were less clonally expanded than HLA-associated ones, a later analysis found.

Primers: 60 Vbeta forward and 13 Jbeta reverse. Libraries were prepared by immunoSEQ multiplex PCR; TCRdb keeps only in-frame clonotypes and omits some of them. The sample lists fewer than 250,000 clones, roughly 77% occurring once. The sequenced sample consisted of PBMCs. The sequence came from a woman aged 50 to 60 in good health and CMV-seronegative.

The CDR3 DNA follows: TGTGCCAGCAGTTCCGGGACAGTCCTGTGGGAGCAGTACTTC. As protein: CASSSGTVLWEQYF. This sequence joins TRBV7-2 and TRBJ2-7; TRBD1 matches 7 bases. Trimming removed 6 bases from V and 7 bases from J; junction bases left unmatched: 12. The CDR3 has 14 residues. The germline gives CDR1 SGHTA, CDR2 FQGNSA.